This TCR beta chain was sequenced during a study of tumor-infiltrating lymphocytes in primary liver carcinoma. A primer in the constant region served to generate TCR beta cDNA from around 500 ng of total RNA. Three nested multiplex PCR rounds of slightly modified ARM-PCR generated TCR beta libraries. The two initial PCR rounds, roughly 9 cycles each, used TRBV1-TRBV30 forward and C-beta reverse primers. TCRdb re-called the multiplex PCR reads through MiXCR, storing one row per CDR3 protein. The sample lists 150,000 to 200,000 distinct CDR3 sequences, around four fifths seen once, with roughly 18% in the top ten. The tissue used was unsorted bulk material of about 19-33 mg. RNA and DNA were co-extracted from it with the AllPrep DNA/RNA mini kit. This CDR3 comprises 15 residues. Per germline, CDR1 MNHNS and CDR2 SASEGT. Trimming removed 10 bases at V and 6 bases at J, with 22 bases between.

The chain recombines TRBV6-1 with TRBJ2-1; D may be TRBD2 (6 bases). Sample: tumor tissue from primary liver carcinoma. The receptor was derived from a man aged 35 to 55 with primary liver carcinoma and hepatitis B virus infection. The DNA of the CDR3 is TGTGCCATCAGAGACAGATTACCGGGAGCCAATGAGCAGTTCTTC. Amino acid sequence: CAIRDRLPGANEQFF.